One and the same sample provided the 19 T cell receptor beta chains below, sequenced in a study of T cells after yellow fever vaccination. Each CDR3 protein is one row after TCRdb ran MiXCR on the 5' RACE reads. The sample holds about 310,000 distinct CDR3 sequences, around 3.6% seen once. Source: PBMCs, taken on the day of the yellow fever booster vaccination. These TCRs come from a man between 18 and 35 years old who received the YFV17D yellow fever vaccine.

This clonotype appeared many times. The V gene is TRBV5-4, the J gene TRBJ2-2; 8 bases match TRBD1. Germline CDR1 reads SGHNT; CDR2 reads YYREEE (reference sequence). With 5 bases clipped from V and 5 bases from J, the junction kept 2 bases outside the gene matches. This CDR3 contains 13 residues. CDR3 sequence (DNA): TGTGCCAGCAGTCAGGGGGCAACCGGGGAGCTGTTTTTT. This gives the protein CASSQGATGELFF.

A few counts support this clonotype. This chain connects TRBV6-2 or TRBV6-3 to TRBJ2-5; 9 nucleotides match TRBD1. The CDR3 covers 16 residues. The junction had 9 bases not matched to a gene; V was cut back by 3 bases and J by 4 bases. CDR1 and CDR2 (germline): MNHEY, SVGEGT. CDR3 sequence reads: CASSYLLGQGRETQYF. The CDR3 DNA is TGTGCCAGCAGTTATTTATTGGGACAGGGACGAGAGACCCAGTACTTC.

The J gene is TRBJ2-5, the V gene TRBV5-6, with D possibly TRBD2 on 6 matching bases. The germline V gene encodes CDR1 SGHDT and CDR2 YYEEEE. The ends were cut back, 1 base at V and 5 bases at J, with 12 bases in the middle. This CDR3 region has 14 residues. CDR3: CASSLLAEWETQYF. In DNA form, the CDR3 reads TGTGCCAGCAGCTTGTTAGCGGAGTGGGAGACCCAGTACTTC. The variable domain in full, with the rest retrieved from reference TRBV5-6 and TRBJ2-5, is DAGVTQSPTHLIKTRGQQVTLRCSPKSGHDTVSWYQQALGQGPQFIFQYYEEEERQRGNFPDRFSGHQFPNYSSELNVNALLLGDSALYLCASSLLAEWETQYFGPGTRLLVL.

V and J are TRBV2 and TRBJ2-7, with D possibly being TRBD1 (7 bases). CDR1 is SNHLY and CDR2 is FYNNEI in the germline V gene. Trimming took 6 bases from V and 4 from J, leaving 19 bases between them. CDR3 size: 15 residues. The CDR3 DNA reads TGTGCCAGCAGCGCCTCGGAGGGGGCGACGTACGAGCAGTACTTC. As protein: CASSASEGATYEQYF.

The table lists this clonotype with many counts. CDR3 bases: TGTGCCACTCAGGGCACTTCCAGTTCCTACGAGCAGTACTTC. This encodes CATQGTSSSYEQYF. The V gene is TRBV2, the J gene TRBJ2-7; possibly TRBD1 for D (5 bases). The CDR3 runs 14 residues. Germline V CDR1 and CDR2: SNHLY, FYNNEI. Trimming pared 10 bases from V and 1 base from J, leaving 17 bases between.

J is TRBJ2-5 and V is TRBV4-1; 11 bases map to TRBD1. The CDR3 has 15 residues. Trimming cost V 1 base and J 5 bases; bases outside gene matches: 3. Germline V gene sequence: CDR1 MGHRA, CDR2 YSYEKL. CDR3 region: CASSQGTGGMETQYF. In DNA, the CDR3 is TGCGCCAGCAGCCAAGGGACAGGGGGCATGGAGACCCAGTACTTC.

In this sample, this clonotype turned up many times. The genes are TRBV10-2 and TRBJ1-5, with 7 bases lining up with TRBD1. V shed 4 bases and J 3 bases; nucleotides not matched to a gene: 3. Germline CDR1 and CDR2: WSHSY and SAAADI. This CDR3 is 14 amino acids long. The CDR3 nucleotides are TGCGCCAGCAGTGGACAGGGCCACAATCAGCCCCAGCATTTT. It yields the protein CASSGQGHNQPQHF.

This clonotype was seen at least ten times. The rearrangement links TRBV10-3 to TRBJ1-5, with TRBD1 as a possible D gene (5 bases). V dropped 2 bases and J dropped 7 bases, with 18 bases sitting between them. The length of the CDR3 is 16 residues. The germline CDR1 and CDR2 sequences are ENHRY and SYGVKD. CDR3 amino acids: CAISESGRAGVQPQHF. The CDR3 coding sequence is TGTGCCATCAGTGAGAGTGGCAGGGCAGGCGTGCAGCCCCAGCATTTT.

This clonotype was seen at least ten times. The rearrangement uses TRBV19 and TRBJ1-2; D not certain. Germline CDR1 reads LNHDA; CDR2 reads SQIVND (reference sequence). V lost 7 bases and J lost 10, with 10 bases in between. This CDR3 spans 10 amino acids. CDR3 amino acids: CASKGPDYTF. The CDR3 region has the DNA TGTGCCAGTAAAGGGCCCGACTACACCTTC.

This clonotype has ten or more counts. This CDR3 is CASSLHRVGDYEQYF. The CDR3 region has the DNA TGTGCCAGCAGCCTACACAGGGTGGGGGACTACGAGCAGTACTTC. V is TRBV7-2 and J is TRBJ2-7, with TRBD1 as a possible D gene (6 bases). Germline V gives CDR1 SGHTA, CDR2 FQGNSA. This CDR3 is 15 amino acids long. V was pared by 5 bases and J by 3 bases, with 17 bases between.

This clonotype was observed at least ten times. This chain connects TRBV4-1 to TRBJ1-2; 7 positions match TRBD1. CDR1 MGHRA and CDR2 YSYEKL come from the germline V gene. The CDR3 is 16 amino acids. Trimming took 4 bases from V and 7 from J; bases not matched to a gene: 15. CDR3 nucleotides: TGCGCCAGCAGCCCAGGTGGGACAGCACCTTGGGGTGGCTACACCTTC. This codes for CASSPGGTAPWGGYTF.

This chain joins TRBV28 and TRBJ1-2, with 7 bases matching TRBD1. This CDR3 is 16 amino acids long. V was pared by 6 bases and J by 2 bases, with 12 bases of the junction left unmatched. Germline CDR1 reads MDHEN; CDR2 reads SYDVKM. The CDR3 coding sequence is TGTGCCAGCAGCTCATTTATCGGACAGGTGAACTATGGCTACACCTTC. Encoded protein: CASSSFIGQVNYGYTF.

This clonotype has more than one count but fewer than ten. The V gene is TRBV7-2, the J gene TRBJ1-5; D possibly corresponds to TRBD1 (6 bases). This CDR3 is built from 16 residues. Per the germline V gene, CDR1 is SGHTA and CDR2 is FQGNSA. Trimming removed 3 bases at V and 5 bases at J, with 17 bases between. The CDR3 bases are TGTGCCAGCAGCTTGTCAGGGGCGCGCAGGGATCAGCCCCAGCATTTT. Its translation is CASSLSGARRDQPQHF.

The chain has TRBV4-3 and TRBJ2-5; D may be TRBD1 or TRBD2 (5 bases each). In germline, CDR1 is LGHNA, CDR2 YSLEER. V dropped 4 bases and J dropped 4 bases, with 10 bases sitting between them. The CDR3 length is 13 residues. In nucleotides, the CDR3 is TGCGCCAGCAGCCGTGGGACCCTAGAGACCCAGTACTTC. Translating it yields CASSRGTLETQYF.

This rearrangement joins TRBV6-2 or TRBV6-3 to TRBJ2-5; 13 bases are a match to TRBD2. CDR1 MNHEY and CDR2 SVGEGT come from the germline V gene. V lost 5 bases to trimming and J lost 4 bases; unmatched junction nucleotides: 4. The CDR3 runs to 15 residues. The CDR3 reads CASSGLAGVGETQYF. DNA of the CDR3: TGTGCCAGCAGTGGACTAGCGGGGGTGGGAGAGACCCAGTACTTC.

This clonotype occurred many times. The chain uses TRBV11-2 and TRBJ2-5; D gene uncertain. This CDR3 contains 14 residues. V gave up 1 base and J gave up 7 bases, with 13 bases separating them. The germline gives CDR1 SGHAT, CDR2 FQNNGV. The CDR3: CASSLGRQIGTQYF. In DNA form, the CDR3 reads TGTGCCAGCAGCTTAGGAAGGCAGATCGGGACCCAGTACTTC.

This clonotype was counted only a few times. This sequence joins TRBV7-9 and TRBJ1-1, with D possibly being TRBD1 (5 bases). Trimming left V 0 bases short and J 4 bases short, with 12 bases between. The CDR3 is made up of 15 amino acids. Germline V gene lookup returns CDR1 SEHNR and CDR2 FQNEAQ (reference sequence). This CDR3 reads CASSLARAGTTEAFF. CDR3 nucleotides: TGTGCCAGCAGCTTAGCGAGGGCAGGGACCACTGAAGCTTTCTTT.

The chain couples TRBV19 to TRBJ2-6; D gene unclear. Germline CDR1 LNHDA, CDR2 SQIVND (reference sequence). V gave up 4 bases and J gave up 6 bases, with 10 bases separating them. The CDR3 extends over 14 amino acids. The CDR3 spells CASSNQGKANVLTF. In DNA, the CDR3 is TGTGCCAGTAGTAACCAAGGGAAGGCCAACGTCCTGACTTTC.

This clonotype was picked up a small number of times. The J gene is TRBJ1-4, the V gene TRBV5-1; D gene unclear. With 4 bases removed from V and 4 bases from J, the gap between germline ends came to 11 bases. CDR1 SGHRS and CDR2 YFSETQ come from the germline V gene. The CDR3 sequence is 14 residues long. The CDR3 coding sequence is TGCGCCAGCAGCCTGGAGGCAGTTAATGAAAAACTGTTTTTT. Its translation is CASSLEAVNEKLFF. The full variable domain, completed using reference TRBV5-1 and TRBJ1-4, is KAGVTQTPRYLIKTRGQQVTLSCSPISGHRSVSWYQQTPGQGLQFLFEYFSETQRNKGNFPGRFSGRQFSNSRSEMNVSTLELGDSALYLCASSLEAVNEKLFFGSGTQLSVL.